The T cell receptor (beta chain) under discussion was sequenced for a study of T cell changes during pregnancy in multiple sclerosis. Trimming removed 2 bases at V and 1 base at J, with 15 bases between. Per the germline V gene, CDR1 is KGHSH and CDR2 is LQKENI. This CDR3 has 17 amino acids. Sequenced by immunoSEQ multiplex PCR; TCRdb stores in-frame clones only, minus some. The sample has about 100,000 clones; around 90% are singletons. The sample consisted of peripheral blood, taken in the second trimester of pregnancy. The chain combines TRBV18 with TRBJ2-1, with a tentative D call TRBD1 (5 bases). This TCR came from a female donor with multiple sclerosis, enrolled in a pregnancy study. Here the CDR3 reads CASSPSLVRTSYNEQFF. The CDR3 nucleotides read TGTGCCAGCTCACCAAGTTTGGTCAGGACATCCTACAATGAGCAGTTCTTC.